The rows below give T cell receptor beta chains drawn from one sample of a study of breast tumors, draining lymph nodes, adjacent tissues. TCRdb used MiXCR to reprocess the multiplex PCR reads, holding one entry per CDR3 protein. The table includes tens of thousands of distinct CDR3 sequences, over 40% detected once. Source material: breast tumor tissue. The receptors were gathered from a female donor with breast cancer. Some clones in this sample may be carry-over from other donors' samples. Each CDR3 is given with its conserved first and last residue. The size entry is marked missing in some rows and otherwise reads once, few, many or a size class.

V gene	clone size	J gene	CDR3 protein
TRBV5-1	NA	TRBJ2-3	CASSVTGTSGRSDTQYF
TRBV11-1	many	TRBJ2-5	CASNPGRADKTQYF
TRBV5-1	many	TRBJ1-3	CASSLEPHSSGNTIYF
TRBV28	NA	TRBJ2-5	CASSLPRDSWETQYF
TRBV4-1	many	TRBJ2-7	CASSHSRQRHEQYF
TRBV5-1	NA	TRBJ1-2	CASSRNPGRASYTF
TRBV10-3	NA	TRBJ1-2	CAIRPGAGYDYIF
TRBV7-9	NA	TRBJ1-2	CASNNRDCGVGYTF
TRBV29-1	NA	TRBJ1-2	CSVEGFRNYGYTF
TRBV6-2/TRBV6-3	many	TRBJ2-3	CASSYVASVFTSQDTQYF
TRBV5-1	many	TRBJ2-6	CASKEGPSGANVLTF
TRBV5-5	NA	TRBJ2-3	CASSSGSSGDTGTQYF
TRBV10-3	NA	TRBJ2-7	CAISGTSGYEQYF
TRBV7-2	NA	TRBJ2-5	CASSLRTSGETQYF
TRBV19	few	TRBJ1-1	CASSITGDTEAFF
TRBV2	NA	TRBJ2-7	CASSLQGINEQYF
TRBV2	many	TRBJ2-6	CASRGGQGRSGANVLTF
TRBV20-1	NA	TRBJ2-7	CVVGGALEQAF
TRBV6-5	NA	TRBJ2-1	CASSPPRRGWRGNEQFF
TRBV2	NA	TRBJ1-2	CASSTRDSRGYTF
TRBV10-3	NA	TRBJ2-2	CAISESASVNTGELFF
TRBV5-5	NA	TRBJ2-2	CASSLGMNAGRTGELFF
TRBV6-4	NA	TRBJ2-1	CASSLRKGRNNEQFF
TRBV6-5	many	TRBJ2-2	CASQMDFGAGELFF
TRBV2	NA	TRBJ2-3	CASRSRLVGFVDKQYF
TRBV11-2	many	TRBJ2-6	CASSWAGGAGANVLTF
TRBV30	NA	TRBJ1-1	CAWSVRAPFTEAFF
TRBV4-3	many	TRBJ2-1	CASSQDLGQGVDEQFF
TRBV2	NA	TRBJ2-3	CASLIAGGEDMQYF
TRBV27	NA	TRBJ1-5	CASRDTAGQRRDQPQHF
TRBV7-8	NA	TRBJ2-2	CASSLNGADDSGNTGELFF
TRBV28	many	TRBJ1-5	CASRRTGSGQPQHF
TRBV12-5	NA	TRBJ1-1	CASGFSIREGDLNTEAFF
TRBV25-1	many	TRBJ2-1	CASSAFFRNPNEQFF
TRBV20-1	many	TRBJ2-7	CSARDPGGGFSYEQYF
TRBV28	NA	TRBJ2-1	CASSLSQNNEQFF
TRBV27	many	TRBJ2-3	CASSRRTGGGSTDTQYF
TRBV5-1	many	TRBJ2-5	CASSPGRFQETQYF
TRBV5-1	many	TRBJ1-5	CASSLSDSLNQPQHF
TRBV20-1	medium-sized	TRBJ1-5	CSARDAQGGPWQPQHF
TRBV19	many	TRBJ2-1	CAAGGWNEQFF